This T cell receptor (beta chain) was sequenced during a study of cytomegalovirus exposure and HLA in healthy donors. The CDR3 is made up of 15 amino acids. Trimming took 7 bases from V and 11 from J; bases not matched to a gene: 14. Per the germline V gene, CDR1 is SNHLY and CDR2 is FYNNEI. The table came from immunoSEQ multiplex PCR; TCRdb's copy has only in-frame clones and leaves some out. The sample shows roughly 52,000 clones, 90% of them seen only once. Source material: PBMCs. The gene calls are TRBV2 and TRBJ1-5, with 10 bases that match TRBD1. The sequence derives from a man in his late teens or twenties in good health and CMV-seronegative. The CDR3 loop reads CASTQTRDRGSSQHF. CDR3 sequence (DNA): TGTGCCAGCACCCAAACAAGGGACAGGGGTTCGTCCCAGCATTTT.